These 21 T cell receptor beta chains share one sample of origin, sequenced in a study of T cells in pancreatic ductal adenocarcinoma. This table comes from immunoSEQ multiplex PCR, and its TCRdb copy is limited to in-frame clones, with some not included. This sample has about 97,000 clones, with roughly 96% found just once. Selected pancreatic ductal adenocarcinoma patients had undergone surgery without neoadjuvant therapy. The sequenced sample was PBMCs. The receptor source for this set is a human donor with pancreatic ductal adenocarcinoma.

This clone came up once. This rearrangement joins TRBV28 to TRBJ2-2; TRBD1 is a possible D gene (5 bases). The CDR3 contains 15 residues. The germline CDR1 and CDR2 sequences are MDHEN and SYDVKM. The V end was cut by 2 bases, the J end by 3 bases, with 10 bases between. The DNA of the CDR3 is TGTGCCAGCAGTTTAGGTCAGGGATACACCGGGGAGCTGTTTTTT. Translated: CASSLGQGYTGELFF.

This chain connects TRBV7-9 to TRBJ2-7; D perhaps matches TRBD1 (5 bases). The CDR3 extends over 18 amino acids. Trimming removed 0 bases at V and 1 base at J, with 19 bases between. CDR1 SEHNR and CDR2 FQNEAQ come from the germline V gene (reference sequence). The CDR3 loop reads CASSLAQGIPYTSYEQYF. The CDR3 coding sequence is TGTGCCAGCAGCTTAGCGCAGGGTATCCCTTATACGTCCTACGAGCAGTACTTC.

V usage is TRBV13 and J usage is TRBJ2-2; 13 bases fit TRBD2. Per germline, CDR1 PRHDT and CDR2 FYEKMQ (reference sequence). J gave up 7 bases and V 5 bases, and 10 bases lay outside the gene matches. The CDR3 has 17 residues. CDR3 sequence (DNA): TGTGCCAGCAGCCCGCACGGACTAGCGGGAGATATCGGGGAGCTGTTTTTT. Protein sequence: CASSPHGLAGDIGELFF. The full variable domain, its missing parts supplied by reference TRBV13 and TRBJ2-2, is AAGVIQSPRHLIKEKRETATLKCYPIPRHDTVYWYQQGPGQDPQFLISFYEKMQSDKGSIPDRFSAQQFSDYHSELNMSSLELGDSALYFCASSPHGLAGDIGELFFGEGSRLTVL.

The chain carries TRBV7-8 and TRBJ2-7, with D possibly TRBD1 on 6 matching bases. CDR3 size: 16 residues. The ends were cut back, 6 bases at V and 2 bases at J, with 20 bases in the middle. The germline V gene has CDR1 SGHVS and CDR2 FQNEAQ. CDR3 loop: CASRKGPRDTTYEQYF. Written as DNA, the CDR3 is TGTGCCAGCAGGAAGGGCCCCCGGGACACCACCTACGAGCAGTACTTC.

This clone has only one observation. V usage is TRBV5-1 and J usage is TRBJ2-5; the match to TRBD2 covers 10 bases. J was trimmed by 5 bases and V by 0 bases; bases with no gene match: 4. In germline, CDR1 is SGHRS, CDR2 YFSETQ. The CDR3 length is 15 residues. For the CDR3, the DNA is TGCGCCAGCAGCTTGGTCAGCGGGAGGGGGGAGACCCAGTACTTC. Amino acid sequence: CASSLVSGRGETQYF.

The chain recombines TRBV5-1 with TRBJ2-7, with 13 bases fitting TRBD2. The J segment lost 5 bases and the V segment lost 5 bases, leaving 7 bases of the junction unmatched. The CDR3 is made up of 15 amino acids. The germline CDR1 and CDR2 sequences are SGHRS and YFSETQ. The CDR3 nucleotides are TGCGCCAGCAGAAGGACTAGCGGGAGTAGCGACGAGCAGTACTTC. It codes for CASRRTSGSSDEQYF.

This CDR3 reads CASSLGPSGTNTGELFF. The DNA of the CDR3 is TGTGCCAGCAGCTTAGGTCCTAGCGGAACGAACACCGGGGAGCTGTTTTTT. This chain joins TRBV7-3 and TRBJ2-2; 7 bases align to TRBD2. Germline V gives CDR1 SGHTA, CDR2 FQGTGA. The CDR3 is 17 residues long. V shed 2 bases, J shed 0 bases, and the junction held 6 bases outside the gene matches.

The chain joins TRBV2 to TRBJ1-5; TRBD1 matches at 8 bases. The trim removed 5 bases at V and 4 bases at J, leaving 4 bases unmatched. The CDR3 contains 14 residues. Germline values: CDR1 SNHLY, CDR2 FYNNEI. Here the CDR3 DNA reads TGTGCCAGCAGTTTTGACAGGGGTAATCAGCCCCAGCATTTT. Protein product: CASSFDRGNQPQHF.

The genes are TRBV4-2 and TRBJ1-2; 7 nucleotides line up with TRBD1. Germline V gene lookup returns CDR1 LGHNA and CDR2 YNFKEQ. The CDR3 is made up of 17 amino acids. The ends lost 1 base at V and 4 bases at J; junction bases unmatched: 12. The CDR3 nucleotides read TGTGCCAGCAGCCAAGTGGGGCAGGGGGTCTTTACCTATGGCTACACCTTC. Its translation: CASSQVGQGVFTYGYTF.

The chain couples TRBV4-1 to TRBJ2-1, with 12 bases fitting TRBD2. V was clipped by 6 bases and J by 9 bases; unmatched bases: 9. The CDR3 has 15 residues. In germline, CDR1 is MGHRA, CDR2 YSYEKL. CDR3 sequence (DNA): TGCGCCAGCAGGAGACTAGCGGGAGTTGGAGCTGAGCAGTTCTTC. Protein sequence: CASRRLAGVGAEQFF.

The CDR3 bases are TGTGCCAGCAGTGAGGCAGGACAGTCCTACGAGCAGTACTTC. Amino acids: CASSEAGQSYEQYF. The chain couples TRBV6-1 to TRBJ2-7; D perhaps matches TRBD1 (6 bases). CDR1 is MNHNS, CDR2 SASEGT, per germline. The length of the CDR3 is 14 residues. V was trimmed by 3 bases and J by 1 base, leaving 10 bases between them.

The chain uses TRBV19 and TRBJ1-2, with 7 positions matching TRBD1. The trim removed 7 bases at V and 7 bases at J, leaving 12 bases unmatched. The CDR3 sequence is 14 residues long. The germline gives CDR1 LNHDA, CDR2 SQIVND (reference sequence). CDR3 in DNA: TGTGCCAGTACCCCAGGAGGGGGCCCCCTTGGCTACACCTTC. This gives the protein CASTPGGGPLGYTF.

The V gene is TRBV19, the J gene TRBJ2-1; 9 nucleotides align to TRBD1. Germline loops: CDR1 LNHDA, CDR2 SQIVND (reference sequence). The CDR3 runs 14 residues. V lost 7 bases, J lost 3 bases, and 4 bases stayed unmatched. The CDR3 region has the DNA TGTGCCAGTACGCGGGACAGGGTCTACAATGAGCAGTTCTTC. It translates to CASTRDRVYNEQFF.

This chain links TRBV7-2 with TRBJ2-7; 10 bases agree with TRBD2. Per germline, CDR1 SGHTA and CDR2 FQGNSA. This CDR3 comprises 14 residues. The V gene end was trimmed by 8 bases and the J gene end by 4 bases; junction bases not matched to a gene: 8. CDR3: CASGRRTSGYEQYF. Here the CDR3 DNA reads TGTGCCAGCGGCCGTAGGACTAGCGGATACGAGCAGTACTTC.

Only one count was recorded for this clone. The rearrangement uses TRBV19 and TRBJ1-5; 8 bases are shared with TRBD1. Germline V gene lookup returns CDR1 LNHDA and CDR2 SQIVND (reference sequence). Germline trimming cut 6 bases from V and 4 bases from J; bases unmatched to any gene: 5. This CDR3 comprises 14 residues. The CDR3 DNA sequence: TGTGCCAGTAGGGACAGGGTCGCGAATCAGCCCCAGCATTTT. This codes for CASRDRVANQPQHF.

The J gene is TRBJ2-7, the V gene TRBV7-9; D is unresolved. This CDR3 spans 10 amino acids. Trimming pared 9 bases from V and 6 bases from J, leaving 9 bases between. Germline V CDR1 and CDR2: SEHNR, FQNEAQ (reference sequence). As DNA, the CDR3 is TGTGCCAGTAGTGGGCTCGAGCAGTACTTC. This sequence encodes CASSGLEQYF. Based on the CDR3 plus reference TRBV7-9 and TRBJ2-7, the full variable domain is DTGVSQNPRHKITKRGQNVTFRCDPISEHNRLYWYRQTLGQGPEFLTYFQNEAQLEKSRLLSDRFSAERPKGSFSTLEIQRTEQGDSAMYLCASSGLEQYFGPGTRLTVT.

The rearrangement joins TRBV29-1 to TRBJ1-2; D not certain. Germline lookup yields CDR1 SQVTM and CDR2 ANQGSEA. This CDR3 has 13 amino acids. The V and J ends lost 7 bases and 5 bases respectively, with 17 bases between them. Here the CDR3 reads CSAPAAGSYGYTF. CDR3 bases: TGCAGCGCCCCTGCAGCAGGTAGTTATGGCTACACCTTC.

The rearrangement links TRBV7-9 to TRBJ2-5, with no clear D. V was pared by 7 bases and J by 4 bases, with 13 bases between. The CDR3 extends over 13 amino acids. Germline V gives CDR1 SEHNR, CDR2 FQNEAQ (reference sequence). For the CDR3, the DNA is TGTGCCAGCAAGACAATGGGCCCAGAGACCCAGTACTTC. It translates to CASKTMGPETQYF.

In its sample, this clone was seen once. V usage is TRBV18 and J usage is TRBJ2-5; no definite D call. Trimming shortened V by 5 bases and J by 2 bases, and 9 bases separated the two germline ends. Germline V gene sequence: CDR1 KGHSH, CDR2 LQKENI. There are 13 residues in the CDR3. CDR3 DNA: TGTGCCAGCTCAGAGCAAAAACAAGAGACCCAGTACTTC. This codes for CASSEQKQETQYF.

This chain joins TRBV29-1 and TRBJ2-5; no firm D call. V lost 2 bases and J 7 bases, leaving 11 bases between the germline ends. Germline assignment: CDR1 SQVTM and CDR2 ANQGSEA. The CDR3 runs to 12 residues. CDR3 in amino acids: CSVEFRPGTQYF. DNA of the CDR3: TGCAGCGTTGAATTCAGACCGGGGACCCAGTACTTC.

The chain has TRBV29-1 and TRBJ2-7; unclear D gene. The CDR3 contains 12 residues. The germline V gene has CDR1 SQVTM and CDR2 ANQGSEA. V was cut by 4 bases and J by 0 bases, with 7 bases left in between. The CDR3 region is CSVAFPSYEQYF. For the CDR3, the DNA is TGCAGCGTTGCCTTCCCCTCCTACGAGCAGTACTTC.